The sequence of this TCR beta chain was determined in a study of blood T cells in healthy people across ages. The use of a sample-barcoded 5' primer and a J-beta primer mix characterized a second PCR of roughly 7 to 11 cycles. Each cDNA molecule was tagged by a template-switch adaptor with 12 random nucleotides. Each CDR3 protein is one row after TCRdb ran MiXCR on the 5' RACE reads. The top ten clones hold approximately 3.7% of a sample with about 720,000 distinct CDR3 sequences, roughly 25% of them seen once. On this clonotype itself: Its ends do not fully match the called genes, so a read error is possible.

CDR3 length: 15 amino acids. This same sample was also taken into another study, of T cells of mothers and their children. That study reports: Each mother gave over 10 million TCR beta CDR3 reads; each child, some 2.8 million. Similar effects of thymic selection on TCR recombination output were recorded in related and unrelated pairs.

The receptor was isolated from a boy aged 10-17 years in good health. The genes are TRBV12-3 or TRBV12-4 and TRBJ1-4; D is ambiguous. The sequenced sample consisted of blood. The CDR3 is CVSSPAFGENEKLFF. CDR3 nucleotide sequence: TGTGTCAGCAGCCCCGCATTCGGAGAAAATGAAAAACTGTTTTTT.